This T cell receptor (beta chain) was sequenced during a study of blood T cells in healthy people across ages. Germline V gene sequence: CDR1 SGHTA, CDR2 FQGNSA. The CDR3 has 14 amino acids. Primers used in a second PCR of about 6 to 11 cycles were a sample-barcoded 5' primer and a J-beta primer mix. Each single sample gave us at least 3 million CDR3-containing paired-end reads. TCRdb itself ran the 5' RACE reads through MiXCR, one entry per CDR3 protein. The profile covers over 600,000 distinct CDR3 sequences, with around 50% appearing a single time and 20% to 30% taken by the ten largest. Sequencing was performed on blood. This receptor was taken from a man in his forties or fifties in good health. V usage is TRBV7-2 and J usage is TRBJ2-5; D not resolved. The DNA end is more similar to TRBJ2-7, so the J call may be wrong. The CDR3 DNA is TGTGCCAGCAGCCCCCTCTTGTACCATCACGAGCAGTACTTC. Translated, it gives CASSPLLYHHEQYF.